This T cell receptor beta chain stems from a study of cytomegalovirus exposure and HLA in healthy donors. Study-level findings and limits: In vitro experiments confirmed that three CMV-associated chains were specific for CMV antigens.

As to this clone: The antigen remains unidentified.

Use of 60 Vbeta and 13 Jbeta primers characterized the PCR. Assay: immunoSEQ multiplex PCR; the TCRdb copy retains only in-frame clones and omits some. The data include fewer than 75,000 clones; the top ten clones carry more than 15%. The CDR3 loop spans 18 amino acids. The trim removed 5 bases at V and 1 base at J, leaving 16 bases unmatched. Germline loops: CDR1 LNHNV, CDR2 YYDKDF (reference sequence). The TCR was taken from a boy aged 10-17 years in good health and CMV-seronegative. Specimen: PBMCs. The genes are TRBV15 and TRBJ2-7, with TRBD2 identical over 8 bases. CDR3 DNA: TGTGCCACCAGCCGAGGACGCCCTGCCGGGGGGGTTTCCTACGAGCAGTACTTC. This encodes CATSRGRPAGGVSYEQYF.